This record looks at one T cell receptor (beta chain) sequence and its context. Its cognate antigen is unknown. Germline values: CDR1 SGHRS, CDR2 YFSETQ. V trimming: 0 bases; J trimming: 3 bases; junction bases outside the gene matches: 7. The CDR3 loop spans 16 amino acids. The assay was immunoSEQ multiplex PCR, and TCRdb's table has in-frame clones only and misses some. This sample carries 100,000 or so clones, roughly 84% of them seen once, and the ten largest clones take about 0.3%. This sample stems from a study of OX40 agonist ivuxolimab in advanced cancers. Study results and caveats: Mean expanded clone counts were higher in CD8+ than CD4+ T cells.

This TCR was sampled from an adult with an advanced solid tumor such as melanoma, head and neck, liver or kidney cancer. The sequencing used CD4+ or CD8+ T cells sorted from blood, collected in a trial of the OX40 agonist ivuxolimab. The chain couples TRBV5-1 to TRBJ2-5; the match to TRBD2 covers 8 bases. The CDR3 region has the DNA TGCGCCAGCAGCTTGGGCGCCGGGGGGGGCAAAGAGACCCAGTACTTC. This sequence encodes CASSLGAGGGKETQYF.